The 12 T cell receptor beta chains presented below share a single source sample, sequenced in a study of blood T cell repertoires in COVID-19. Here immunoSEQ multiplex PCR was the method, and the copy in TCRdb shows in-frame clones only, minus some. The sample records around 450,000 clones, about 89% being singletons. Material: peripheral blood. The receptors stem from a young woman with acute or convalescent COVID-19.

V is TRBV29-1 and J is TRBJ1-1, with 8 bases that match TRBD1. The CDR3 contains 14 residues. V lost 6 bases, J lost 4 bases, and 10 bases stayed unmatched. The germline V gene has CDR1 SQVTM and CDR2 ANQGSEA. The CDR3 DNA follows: TGCAGCGTAGTCCCAGGGGGCGTTGGCACTGAAGCTTTCTTT. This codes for CSVVPGGVGTEAFF.

The CDR3 DNA is TGTGCCAGCAGCCCCCTAGGTTATGGCGGCCAAGAGACCCAGTACTTC. Translation: CASSPLGYGGQETQYF. This sequence joins TRBV3-1 (or the pseudogene TRBV3-2) and TRBJ2-5; no definite D call. Germline CDR1 is LGHDT and CDR2 is YNNKEL (reference sequence). The CDR3 sequence is 16 residues long. The V end was cut by 4 bases, the J end by 1 base, with 16 bases between.

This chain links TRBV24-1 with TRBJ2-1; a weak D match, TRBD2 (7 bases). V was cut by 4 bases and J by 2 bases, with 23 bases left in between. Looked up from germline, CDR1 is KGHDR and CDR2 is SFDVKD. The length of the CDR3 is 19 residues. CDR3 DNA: TGTGCCACCAGTGACCCCGCGGCGGGGGCAGGGTTACCCTACAATGAGCAGTTCTTC. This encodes CATSDPAAGAGLPYNEQFF.

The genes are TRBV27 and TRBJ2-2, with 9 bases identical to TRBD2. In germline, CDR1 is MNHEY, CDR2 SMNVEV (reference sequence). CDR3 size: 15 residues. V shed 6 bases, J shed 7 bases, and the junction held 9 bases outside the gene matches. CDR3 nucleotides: TGTGCCAGCAGGGGCGGGGGGGGCTTTGTCGGGGAGCTGTTTTTT. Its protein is CASRGGGGFVGELFF.

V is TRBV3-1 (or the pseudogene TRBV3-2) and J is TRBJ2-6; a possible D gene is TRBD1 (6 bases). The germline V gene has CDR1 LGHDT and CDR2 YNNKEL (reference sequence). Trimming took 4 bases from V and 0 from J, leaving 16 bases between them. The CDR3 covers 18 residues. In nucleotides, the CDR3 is TGTGCCAGCAGCCTGAGTGGGACACCGATCTCTGGGGCCAACGTCCTGACTTTC. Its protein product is CASSLSGTPISGANVLTF.

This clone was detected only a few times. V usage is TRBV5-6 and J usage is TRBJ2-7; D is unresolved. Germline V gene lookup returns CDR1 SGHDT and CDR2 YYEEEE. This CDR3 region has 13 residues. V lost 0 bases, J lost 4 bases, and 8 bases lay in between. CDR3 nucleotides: TGTGCCAGCAGCTTGGGAGTTCATTACGAGCAGTACTTC. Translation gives CASSLGVHYEQYF.

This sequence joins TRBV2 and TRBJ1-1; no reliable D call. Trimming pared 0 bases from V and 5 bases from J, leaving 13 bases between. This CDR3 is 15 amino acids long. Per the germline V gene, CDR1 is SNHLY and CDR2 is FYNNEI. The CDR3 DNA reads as TGTGCCAGCAGTGAAGCAAGGAGGGTTGGGACTGAAGCTTTCTTT. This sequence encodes CASSEARRVGTEAFF.

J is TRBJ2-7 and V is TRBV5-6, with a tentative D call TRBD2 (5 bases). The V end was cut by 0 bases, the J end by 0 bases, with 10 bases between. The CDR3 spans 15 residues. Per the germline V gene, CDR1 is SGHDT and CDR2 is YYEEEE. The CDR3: CASSLDRRGSYEQYF. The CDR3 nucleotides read TGTGCCAGCAGCTTGGACAGACGGGGCTCCTACGAGCAGTACTTC. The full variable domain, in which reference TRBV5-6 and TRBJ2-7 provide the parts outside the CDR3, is DAGVTQSPTHLIKTRGQQVTLRCSPKSGHDTVSWYQQALGQGPQFIFQYYEEEERQRGNFPDRFSGHQFPNYSSELNVNALLLGDSALYLCASSLDRRGSYEQYFGPGTRLTVT.

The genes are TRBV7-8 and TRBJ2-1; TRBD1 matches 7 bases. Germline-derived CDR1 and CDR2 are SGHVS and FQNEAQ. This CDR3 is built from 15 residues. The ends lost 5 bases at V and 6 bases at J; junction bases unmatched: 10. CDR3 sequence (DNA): TGTGCCAGCAGCCGCGACAGGGAAGTCTCCAATGAGCAGTTCTTC. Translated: CASSRDREVSNEQFF.

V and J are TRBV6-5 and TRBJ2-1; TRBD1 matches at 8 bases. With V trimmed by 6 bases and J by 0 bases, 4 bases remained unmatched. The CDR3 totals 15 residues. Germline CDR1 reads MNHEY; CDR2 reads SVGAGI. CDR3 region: CASSRDRSSYNEQFF. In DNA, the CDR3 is TGTGCCAGCAGCCGGGACAGGAGCTCCTACAATGAGCAGTTCTTC.

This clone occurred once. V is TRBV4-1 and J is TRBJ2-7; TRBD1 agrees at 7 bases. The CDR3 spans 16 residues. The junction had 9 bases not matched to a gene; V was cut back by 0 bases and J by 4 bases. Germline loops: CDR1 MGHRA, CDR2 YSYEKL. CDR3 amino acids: CASSQDPGTASYEQYF. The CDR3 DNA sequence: TGCGCCAGCAGCCAAGACCCCGGGACAGCGTCATACGAGCAGTACTTC.

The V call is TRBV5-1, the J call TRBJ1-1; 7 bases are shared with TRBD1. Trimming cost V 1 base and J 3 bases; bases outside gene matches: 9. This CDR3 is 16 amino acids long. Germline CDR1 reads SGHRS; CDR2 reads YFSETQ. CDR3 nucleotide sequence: TGCGCCAGCAGCTTGTCCAGGGGGGCGTGGGACACTGAAGCTTTCTTT. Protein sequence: CASSLSRGAWDTEAFF.